The text below deals with one TCR beta chain. The data are from a study of long-term antiretroviral therapy in people with HIV. An immunoSEQ assay, version v3.0, was performed at survey level. Assay used: immunoSEQ multiplex PCR; TCRdb lists only in-frame clones, some missing. The table lists 20,000 to 30,000 clones, about 91% of them singletons. There are 16 residues in the CDR3. Per germline, CDR1 MNHNS and CDR2 SASEGT. Unmatched junction bases numbered 5, after V lost 0 bases and J lost 6 bases. The sequences come from unsorted PBMCs, collected 1.8 years before starting antiretroviral therapy. The clonotype originates from a man aged 50-60 years with HIV. The V and J genes are TRBV6-1 and TRBJ2-2; 9 nucleotides match TRBD2. CDR3 in DNA: TGTGCCAGCAGTGAAGCTAGCGGGGGAGTATCCGGGGAGCTGTTTTTT. This sequence encodes CASSEASGGVSGELFF.